The entry below describes one T cell receptor (beta chain). Its antigen remains unknown. This entry is derived from a study of shared clonotypes between healthy human individuals. The V and J ends lost 0 bases and 4 bases respectively, with 8 bases between them. From germline, CDR1 is SGDLS and CDR2 YYNGEE. The CDR3 has 15 residues. Authors' methods: Junction-only sequences produced by ImmunoSEQ had no quality scores, so filtering differed. The assay was immunoSEQ multiplex PCR, and TCRdb's table has in-frame clones only and misses some. Clonal size and the V and J genes are those of that table, whereas D and trimming came from the DNA. The repertoire has 2 million to 3 million clones, over 85% of them found once; the top ten carry about 0.13%. Study observations and caveats: Estimated richness values were generally larger in naive subsets than in memory subsets. Non-shared clonotypes had lower generation probabilities than those shared by all four donors.

Donors, without exception, were Caucasian adults residing in Nashville, Tennessee. This TCR derives from a man aged 18-30 years in good health. V gene TRBV9 combines with J gene TRBJ1-6; D is ambiguous. Sequencing was done on a sample of naive CD4+ T cells sorted from blood. The subset: CD45RA+ positively selected. CDR3 protein: CASSVVDGYNSPLHF. In DNA, the CDR3 is TGTGCCAGCAGCGTAGTGGACGGATATAATTCACCCCTCCACTTT. The full variable domain, with the rest looked up from reference TRBV9 and TRBJ1-6, is DSGVTQTPKHLITATGQRVTLRCSPRSGDLSVYWYQQSLDQGLQFLIQYYNGEERAKGNILERFSAQQFPDLHSELNLSSLELGDSALYFCASSVVDGYNSPLHFGNGTRLTVT.